This T cell receptor beta chain was sequenced during a study of beta chain features in type 1 diabetes. The germline V gene has CDR1 SGHNT and CDR2 YYREEE (reference sequence). This CDR3 region has 15 residues. Between the trimmed V and J ends, which lost 3 bases and 7 bases, there was a span of 19 bases. General observations from the study: Within each of all four CD4+ subsets, Type 1 diabetes patients had TCRB CDR3s that were moderately but significantly shorter. The naive, central memory and Treg TCRB repertoires looked more alike in patients than they did in healthy donors.

The isolated RNA, all of it, was reverse transcribed, so expressed TCRB transcripts were what got sequenced. Only in-frame clones appear in the TCRdb table, and some are missing; sequencing was by immunoSEQ multiplex PCR. The data contain 550,000 to 850,000 clones, 13% of them singletons. This clone was counted only a few times. The antigen is unknown. The sequenced sample consisted of naive CD4+ T cells from blood. The V gene is TRBV5-4, the J gene TRBJ2-5; D ambiguous. The source is a man aged 18 to 30 with type 1 diabetes. CDR3 residues: CASSSKDRSGWTQYF. DNA of the CDR3: TGTGCCAGCAGCTCTAAGGACCGGTCCGGCTGGACCCAGTACTTC.